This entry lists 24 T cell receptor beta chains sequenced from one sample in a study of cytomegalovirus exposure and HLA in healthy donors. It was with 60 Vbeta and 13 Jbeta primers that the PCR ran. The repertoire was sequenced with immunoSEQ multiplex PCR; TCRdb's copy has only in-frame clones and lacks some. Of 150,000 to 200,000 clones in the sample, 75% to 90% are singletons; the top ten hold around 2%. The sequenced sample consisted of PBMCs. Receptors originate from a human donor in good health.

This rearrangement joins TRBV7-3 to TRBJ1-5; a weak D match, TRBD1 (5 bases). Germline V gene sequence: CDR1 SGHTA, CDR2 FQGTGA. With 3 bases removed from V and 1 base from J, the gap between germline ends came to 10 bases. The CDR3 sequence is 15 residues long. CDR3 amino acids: CASSFQGVSNQPQHF. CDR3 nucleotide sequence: TGTGCCAGCAGCTTCCAAGGGGTGAGCAATCAGCCCCAGCATTTT.

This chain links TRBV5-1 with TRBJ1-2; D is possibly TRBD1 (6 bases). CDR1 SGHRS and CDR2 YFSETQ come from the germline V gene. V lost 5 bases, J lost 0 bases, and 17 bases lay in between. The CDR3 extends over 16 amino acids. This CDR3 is CASRSEGGSTNYGYTF. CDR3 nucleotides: TGCGCCAGCAGATCAGAAGGGGGAAGTACTAACTATGGCTACACCTTC.

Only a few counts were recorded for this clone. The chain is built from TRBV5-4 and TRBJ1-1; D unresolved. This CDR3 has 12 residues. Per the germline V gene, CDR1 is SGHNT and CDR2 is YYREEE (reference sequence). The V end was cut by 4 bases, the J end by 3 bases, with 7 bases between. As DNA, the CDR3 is TGTGCCAGCAGCCAGCGGGACACTGAAGCTTTCTTT. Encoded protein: CASSQRDTEAFF.

Here the CDR3 DNA reads TGTGCCAGCAGTTACGAGGACAGGGGGTACGAGCAGTACTTC. Protein: CASSYEDRGYEQYF. This chain uses TRBV6-5 with TRBJ2-7; 10 bases agree with TRBD1. Trimming at V came to 2 bases and at J to 4 bases, leaving 2 bases not matched to a gene. The CDR3 is made up of 14 amino acids. Per the germline V gene, CDR1 is MNHEY and CDR2 is SVGAGI.

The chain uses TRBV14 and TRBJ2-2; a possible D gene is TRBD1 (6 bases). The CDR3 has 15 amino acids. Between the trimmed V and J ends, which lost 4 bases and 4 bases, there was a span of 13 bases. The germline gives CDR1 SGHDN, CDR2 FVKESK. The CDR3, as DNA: TGTGCCAGCAGCCTACAGGGAGTGGTCACCGGGGAGCTGTTTTTT. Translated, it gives CASSLQGVVTGELFF.

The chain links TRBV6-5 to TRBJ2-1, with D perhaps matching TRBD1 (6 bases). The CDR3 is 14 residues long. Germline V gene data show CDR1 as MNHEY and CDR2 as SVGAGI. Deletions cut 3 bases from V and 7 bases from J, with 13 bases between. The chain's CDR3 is CASSYFRTANEQFF. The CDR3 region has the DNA TGTGCCAGCAGTTATTTTCGGACAGCTAATGAGCAGTTCTTC.

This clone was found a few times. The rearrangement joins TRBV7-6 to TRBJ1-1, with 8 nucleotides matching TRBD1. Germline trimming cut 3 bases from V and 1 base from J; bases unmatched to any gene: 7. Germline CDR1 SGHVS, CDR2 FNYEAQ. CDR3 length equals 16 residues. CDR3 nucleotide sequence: TGTGCCAGCAGCTTGGACTTCAGGGGGCAGAACACTGAAGCTTTCTTT. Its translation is CASSLDFRGQNTEAFF.

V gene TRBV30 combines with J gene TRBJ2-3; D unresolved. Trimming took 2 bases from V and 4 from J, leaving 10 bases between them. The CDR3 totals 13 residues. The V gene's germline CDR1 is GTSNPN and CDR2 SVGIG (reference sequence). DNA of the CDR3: TGTGCCTGGAGTCTCCCACAGCCAGATACGCAGTATTTT. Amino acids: CAWSLPQPDTQYF.

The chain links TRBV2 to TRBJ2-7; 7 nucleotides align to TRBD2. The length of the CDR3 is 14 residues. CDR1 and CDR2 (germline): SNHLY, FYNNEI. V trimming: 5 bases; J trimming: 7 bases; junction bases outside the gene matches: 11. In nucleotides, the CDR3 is TGTGCCAGCAGTTATTCGCGGGGGACGAGGGAGCAGTACTTC. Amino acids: CASSYSRGTREQYF.

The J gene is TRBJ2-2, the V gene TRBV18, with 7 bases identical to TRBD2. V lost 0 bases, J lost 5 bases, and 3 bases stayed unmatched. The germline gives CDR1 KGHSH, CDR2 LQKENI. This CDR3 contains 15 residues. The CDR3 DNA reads TGTGCCAGCTCACCACCGGCTAGCGGTACCGGGGAGCTGTTTTTT. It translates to CASSPPASGTGELFF.

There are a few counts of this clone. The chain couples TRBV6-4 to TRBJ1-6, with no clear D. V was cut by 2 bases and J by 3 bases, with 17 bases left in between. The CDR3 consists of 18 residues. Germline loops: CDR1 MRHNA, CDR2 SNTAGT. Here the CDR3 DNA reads TGTGCCAGCAGTGACACAGCAGGCGGGCAGAACTATAATTCACCCCTCCACTTT. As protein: CASSDTAGGQNYNSPLHF.

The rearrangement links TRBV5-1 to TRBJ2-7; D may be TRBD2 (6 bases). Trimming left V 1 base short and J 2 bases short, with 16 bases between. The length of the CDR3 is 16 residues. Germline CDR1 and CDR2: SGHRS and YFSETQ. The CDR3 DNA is TGCGCCAGCAGCTTGTATATTCGGGGGTTTCCCTACGAGCAGTACTTC. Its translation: CASSLYIRGFPYEQYF.

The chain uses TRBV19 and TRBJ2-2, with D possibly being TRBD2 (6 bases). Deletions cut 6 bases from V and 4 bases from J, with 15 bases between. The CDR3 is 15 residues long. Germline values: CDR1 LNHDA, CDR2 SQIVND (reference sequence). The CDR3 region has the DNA TGTGCCAGTAGAGCTCTGGAGGGGCGCACCGGGGAGCTGTTTTTT. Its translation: CASRALEGRTGELFF. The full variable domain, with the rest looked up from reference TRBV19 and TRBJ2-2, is DGGITQSPKYLFRKEGQNVTLSCEQNLNHDAMYWYRQDPGQGLRLIYYSQIVNDFQKGDIAEGYSVSREKKESFPLTVTSAQKNPTAFYLCASRALEGRTGELFFGEGSRLTVL.

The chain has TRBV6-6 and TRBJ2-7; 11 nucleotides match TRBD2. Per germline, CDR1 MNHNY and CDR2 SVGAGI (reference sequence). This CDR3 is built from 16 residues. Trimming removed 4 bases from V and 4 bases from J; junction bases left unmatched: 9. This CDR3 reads CASSSARLAGGYEQYF. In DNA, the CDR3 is TGTGCCAGCAGTTCCGCCCGTCTAGCGGGGGGTTACGAGCAGTACTTC.

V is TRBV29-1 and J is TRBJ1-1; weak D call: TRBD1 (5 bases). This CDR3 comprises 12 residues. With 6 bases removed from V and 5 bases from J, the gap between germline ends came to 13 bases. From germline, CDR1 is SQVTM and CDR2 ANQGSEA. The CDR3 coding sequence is TGCAGCGTCCTCAGGGTGGGAACTGAAGCTTTCTTT. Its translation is CSVLRVGTEAFF.

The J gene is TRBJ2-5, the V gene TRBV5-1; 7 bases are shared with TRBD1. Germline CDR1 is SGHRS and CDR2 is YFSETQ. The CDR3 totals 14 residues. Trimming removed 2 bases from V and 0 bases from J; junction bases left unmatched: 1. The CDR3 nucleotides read TGCGCCAGCAGCTTCACAGGGGACCAAGAGACCCAGTACTTC. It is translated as CASSFTGDQETQYF.

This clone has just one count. CDR3 in amino acids: CASRISPDRGPRGYTF. In DNA form, the CDR3 reads TGTGCCAGTAGGATATCACCAGACAGGGGGCCTCGCGGCTACACCTTC. V gene TRBV19 combines with J gene TRBJ1-2; TRBD1 matches at 10 bases. The trim removed 6 bases at V and 8 bases at J, leaving 15 bases unmatched. The CDR3 length is 16 residues. CDR1 is LNHDA, CDR2 SQIVND, per germline (reference sequence).

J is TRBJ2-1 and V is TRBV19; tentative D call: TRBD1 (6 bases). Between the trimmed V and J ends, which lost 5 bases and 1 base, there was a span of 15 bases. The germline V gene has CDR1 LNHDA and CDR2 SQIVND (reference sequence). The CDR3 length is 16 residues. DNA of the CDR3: TGTGCCAGTAGTGCCCCTAAGGGGGTTTCCTACAATGAGCAGTTCTTC. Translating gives CASSAPKGVSYNEQFF.

CDR3 nucleotide sequence: TGTGCCAGCAGTTTATCGCTAGAAAATCAGCCCCAGCATTTT. Its translation: CASSLSLENQPQHF. V gene TRBV27 combines with J gene TRBJ1-5, with D unclear. In germline, CDR1 is MNHEY, CDR2 SMNVEV (reference sequence). Trimming stripped 0 bases from V and 4 bases from J, with 7 bases between. The CDR3 covers 14 residues.

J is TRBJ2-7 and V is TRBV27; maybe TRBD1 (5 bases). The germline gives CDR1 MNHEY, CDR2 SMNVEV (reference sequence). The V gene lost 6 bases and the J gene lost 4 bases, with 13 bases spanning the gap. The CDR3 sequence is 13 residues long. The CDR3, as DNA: TGTGCCAGCAGCCTACAGGATAGATACGAGCAGTACTTC. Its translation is CASSLQDRYEQYF.

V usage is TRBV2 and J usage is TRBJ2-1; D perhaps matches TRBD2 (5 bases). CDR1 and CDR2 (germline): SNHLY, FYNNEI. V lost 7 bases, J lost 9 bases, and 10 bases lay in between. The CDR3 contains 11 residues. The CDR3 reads CASTSGVEQFF. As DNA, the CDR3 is TGTGCCAGCACATCCGGGGTTGAGCAGTTCTTC.

The CDR3 sequence: CASSQDTSQVSPLHF. The CDR3 DNA sequence: TGCGCCAGCAGCCAAGATACATCGCAAGTTTCACCCCTCCACTTT. V usage is TRBV4-1 and J usage is TRBJ1-6; no definite D call. V was shortened by 0 bases and J by 9 bases, with 12 bases between the two germline ends. The CDR3 covers 15 residues. Germline values: CDR1 MGHRA, CDR2 YSYEKL.

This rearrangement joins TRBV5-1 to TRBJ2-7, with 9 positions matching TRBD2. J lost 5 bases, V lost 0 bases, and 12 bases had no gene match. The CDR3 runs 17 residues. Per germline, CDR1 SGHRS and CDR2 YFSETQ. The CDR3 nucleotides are TGCGCCAGCAGCTTGGAAAGAGACGGACTAGCGACGAACGAGCAGTACTTC. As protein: CASSLERDGLATNEQYF.

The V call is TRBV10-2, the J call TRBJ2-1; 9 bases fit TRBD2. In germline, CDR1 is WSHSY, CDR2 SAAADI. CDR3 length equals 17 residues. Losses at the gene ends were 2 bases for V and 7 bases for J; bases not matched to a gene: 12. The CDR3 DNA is TGCGCCAGCAGTGAGGTCTCTAGCGGGGCCCTATGGAATGAGCAGTTCTTC. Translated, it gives CASSEVSSGALWNEQFF.